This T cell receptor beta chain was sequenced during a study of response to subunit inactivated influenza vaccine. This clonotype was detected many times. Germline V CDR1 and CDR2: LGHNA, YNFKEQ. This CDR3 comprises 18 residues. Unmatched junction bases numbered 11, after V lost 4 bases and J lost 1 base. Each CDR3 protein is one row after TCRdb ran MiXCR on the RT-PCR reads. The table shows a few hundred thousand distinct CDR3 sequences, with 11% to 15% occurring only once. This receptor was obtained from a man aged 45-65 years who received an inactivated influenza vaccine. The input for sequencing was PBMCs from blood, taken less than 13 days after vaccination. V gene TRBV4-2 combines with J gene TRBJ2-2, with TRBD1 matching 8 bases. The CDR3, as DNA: TGTGCCAGCAGCCCGCGGCAGGGGGCCAACAAGAACACCGGGGAGCTGTTTTTT. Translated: CASSPRQGANKNTGELFF.